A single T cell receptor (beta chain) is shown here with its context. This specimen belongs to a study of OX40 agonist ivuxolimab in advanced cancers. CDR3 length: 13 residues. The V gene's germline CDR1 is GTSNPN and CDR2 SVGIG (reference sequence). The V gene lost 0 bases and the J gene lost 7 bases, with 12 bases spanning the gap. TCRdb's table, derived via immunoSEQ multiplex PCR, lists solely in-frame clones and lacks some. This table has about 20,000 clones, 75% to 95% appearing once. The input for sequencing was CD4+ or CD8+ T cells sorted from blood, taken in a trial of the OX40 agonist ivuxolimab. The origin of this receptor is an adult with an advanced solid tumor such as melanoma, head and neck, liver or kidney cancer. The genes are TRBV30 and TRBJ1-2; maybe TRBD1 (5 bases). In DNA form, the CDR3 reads TGTGCCTGGAGTGTACTCGGGAGGGGTGGCTACACCTTC. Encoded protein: CAWSVLGRGGYTF.